There are a few counts of the clone carrying this T cell receptor (beta chain). TCRdb used MiXCR to reprocess the 5' RACE reads, holding one entry per CDR3 protein. The data show a few hundred thousand distinct CDR3 sequences, with roughly 28% seen just once and about 6% held by the top ten. There are 15 residues in the CDR3. The V gene's germline CDR1 is SEHNR and CDR2 FQNEAQ (reference sequence). V shed 3 bases and J shed 2 bases, with 11 bases lying between them. This sample is part of a study of identical twins' blood T cells. This clonotype was obtained from a woman between 18 and 50 years old in good health. J is TRBJ1-5 and V is TRBV7-9, with D unresolved. What was sequenced was PBMCs. CDR3 in amino acids: CASSFSGEGNQPQHF. CDR3 DNA sequence: TGTGCCAGCAGCTTCTCCGGGGAGGGCAATCAGCCCCAGCATTTT.